A selection of T cell receptor beta chains follows, all from one sample in a study of blood T cell repertoires in COVID-19. This table comes from immunoSEQ multiplex PCR, and its TCRdb copy is limited to in-frame clones, with some not included. This sample has about 230,000 clones, with roughly 88% found just once. Material: PBMCs or T cells enriched from blood (not recorded which). These receptors came from a woman in her twenties or thirties who had been exposed to COVID-19. CDR3s include the opening cysteine and the closing phenylalanine or tryptophan. A D gene is named only where the DNA matches it firmly. Expanded clones are given a class, and other clones once, few, many or no size at all.

15 | TRBD2 | NA | TRBJ2-1 | TRBV5-1 | TGCGCCAGCAGCTTGGGACTAGCGGACTACAATGAGCAGTTCTTC | CASSLGLADYNEQFF
17 | TRBD2 | NA | TRBJ2-7 | TRBV3-1/TRBV3-2 | TGTGCCAGCAGTAGACTAGCGGGACGAAACCCTCGGGACGAGCAGTACTTC | CASSRLAGRNPRDEQYF
15 | TRBD2 | NA | TRBJ2-1 | TRBV5-1 | TGCGCCAGCAGCCCAGGGACTAGCGGGAGTGTTGAGCAGTTCTTC | CASSPGTSGSVEQFF
12 | NA | NA | TRBJ1-6 | TRBV6-1 | TGTGCCAGCAGTGAAACTCGGTCACCCCTCCACTTT | CASSETRSPLHF
14 | TRBD2 | NA | TRBJ2-1 | TRBV7-8 | TGTGCCAGTGTACTAGCGGGATACTACAATGAGCAGTTCTTC | CASVLAGYYNEQFF
11 | NA | NA | TRBJ1-2 | TRBV2 | TGTGCCAGCATGAACAGATATGGCTACACCTTC | CASMNRYGYTF
11 | NA | NA | TRBJ2-2 | TRBV2 | TGTGCCAGCAGGGGCTACGGGGAGCTGTTTTTT | CASRGYGELFF
14 | NA | NA | TRBJ1-2 | TRBV5-5 | TGTGCCAGCAGCTTGAGGTGGGGGGACTATGGCTACACCTTC | CASSLRWGDYGYTF
13 | NA | NA | TRBJ2-1 | TRBV28 | TGTGCCAGCTGTATGCCGGGGGTGAATGAGCAGTTCTTC | CASCMPGVNEQFF
18 | TRBD2 | NA | TRBJ2-1 | TRBV24-1 | TGTGCCACCAGTGATCCGGGACTAGCGGGAGTCCCCTACAATGAGCAGTTCTTC | CATSDPGLAGVPYNEQFF
13 | TRBD1 | NA | TRBJ2-7 | TRBV10-3 | TGTGCCATAACCGACAGGGTAGGAGGCGAGCAGTACTTC | CAITDRVGGEQYF
10 | NA | NA | TRBJ1-3 | TRBV30 | TGTGCCTGGGGCCTTCCGACCATATATTTT | CAWGLPTIYF
15 | TRBD1 | NA | TRBJ2-5 | TRBV30 | TGTGCCTGGAGTGGGGACAGGAATTCCCAAGAGACCCAGTACTTC | CAWSGDRNSQETQYF
18 | TRBD1 | NA | TRBJ1-6 | TRBV28 | TGTGCCAGCAGGAGACAGGGGAAGACGAGCTCCTATAATTCACCCCTCCACTTT | CASRRQGKTSSYNSPLHF
17 | NA | NA | TRBJ1-2 | TRBV5-1 | TGCGCCAGCAGCTTGTTTAGTAACAGGGCGTCTAACTATGGCTACACCTTC | CASSLFSNRASNYGYTF
15 | TRBD2 | NA | TRBJ2-5 | TRBV9 | TGTGCCAGCAGCTCCCAGAGTAGCGGGGGGGAGACCCAGTACTTC | CASSSQSSGGETQYF
15 | NA | NA | TRBJ2-2 | TRBV19 | TGTGCCAGTAGAGTACAGGGTTCGAACACCGGGGAGCTGTTTTTT | CASRVQGSNTGELFF
16 | TRBD1 | NA | TRBJ2-3 | TRBV13 | TGTGCCAGCAACCAGGACAGGGGCTCCTCCGCAGATACGCAGTATTTT | CASNQDRGSSADTQYF
12 | NA | NA | TRBJ2-3 | TRBV16 | TGTGCCACCCGTGGGGGGACAGATACGCAGTATTTT | CATRGGTDTQYF
14 | NA | NA | TRBJ1-5 | TRBV10-3 | TGTGCCATCAGTGATATACTTAGCAATCAGCCCCAGCATTTT | CAISDILSNQPQHF
17 | NA | once | TRBJ1-3 | TRBV18 | TGTGCCAGCTCCCAAGGGATGTGGACATACTCTGGAAACACCATATATTTT | CASSQGMWTYSGNTIYF
16 | TRBD2 | NA | TRBJ2-7 | TRBV19 | TGTGCCAGTAGTATCTTGCGGGGGGCTAATTCCTACGAGCAGTACTTC | CASSILRGANSYEQYF
13 | NA | NA | TRBJ1-6 | TRBV6-5 | TGTGCCAGCAGCTGGGACTCCCTCAGCACCCTCCACTTT | CASSWDSLSTLHF
17 | NA | few | TRBJ2-2 | TRBV11-3 | TGTGCCAGCAGCCCGGGTACGGTAGCGGTGGCCGCCGGGGAGCTGTTTTTT | CASSPGTVAVAAGELFF
19 | NA | once | TRBJ2-7 | TRBV11-3 | TGTGCCAGCAGCTTAGATAATCTTCCCCTATCCGTACCTACGCGGGAGCAGTACTTC | CASSLDNLPLSVPTREQYF
11 | NA | NA | TRBJ2-7 | TRBV28 | TGTGCCAGCAGTACAGCCTACGAGCAGTACTTC | CASSTAYEQYF
12 | NA | NA | TRBJ2-3 | TRBV6-5 | TGTGCCAGCAGTTACGGGGGGGGCTTTGAGTATTTT | CASSYGGGFEYF
14 | TRBD1 | NA | TRBJ2-7 | TRBV30 | TGTGCCTGGAGTTCCGGGACAGGCCACTACGAGCAGTACTTC | CAWSSGTGHYEQYF
15 | TRBD2 | NA | TRBJ2-7 | TRBV11-2 | TGTGCCAGCAGCACTAATGGACTAGCGATAGACGAGCAGTACTTC | CASSTNGLAIDEQYF
17 | TRBD2 | NA | TRBJ2-1 | TRBV7-8 | TGTGCCAGCAGCTCTCGGACTAGCGGTAGCTCCTACAATGAGCAGTTCTTC | CASSSRTSGSSYNEQFF
15 | TRBD1 | NA | TRBJ1-2 | TRBV27 | TGTGCCAGCAGTTTCGGACAGGGTAGTTTGCATGGCTACACCTTC | CASSFGQGSLHGYTF
13 | NA | NA | TRBJ2-4 | TRBV2 | TGTGCCAGCCAGGACAGAACAAAAAACATTCAGTACTTC | CASQDRTKNIQYF
13 | NA | NA | TRBJ1-2 | TRBV25-1 | TGTGCCAGCACCGACCCGGGACTGCCTGGCTACACCTTC | CASTDPGLPGYTF
15 | TRBD1 | NA | TRBJ2-7 | TRBV6-5 | TGTGCCAGCAGCAAAGTAGGACAGGGAGCCTACGAGCAGTACTTC | CASSKVGQGAYEQYF
17 | NA | NA | TRBJ1-1 | TRBV5-1 | TGCGCCAGCAGCACACACTTGGGGGGGGCAGGCAACACTGAAGCTTTCTTT | CASSTHLGGAGNTEAFF
17 | TRBD2 | NA | TRBJ2-1 | TRBV7-9 | TGTGCCAGCAGCTTAGCCCGTCTGGCGGGAGGGTACAATGAGCAGTTCTTC | CASSLARLAGGYNEQFF
15 | TRBD1 | NA | TRBJ1-4 | TRBV3-1/TRBV3-2 | TGTGCCAGCAGCCAGGGGACAGGGGCTAATGAAAAACTGTTTTTT | CASSQGTGANEKLFF
13 | NA | NA | TRBJ1-2 | TRBV7-2 | TGTGCCAGCAGCCCCCGAGGGCCCTATGGCTACACCTTC | CASSPRGPYGYTF
14 | NA | NA | TRBJ2-1 | TRBV29-1 | TGCAGCGTGTTACAGGATTTCTCCTTCAACAAGCAGTTCTTC | CSVLQDFSFNKQFF
12 | NA | NA | TRBJ2-7 | TRBV6-5 | TGTGCCAGCAGGGACAGCTCCTACGAGCAGTACTTC | CASRDSSYEQYF
13 | NA | once | TRBJ2-2 | TRBV7-3 | TGTGCCAGCAGCTTATCCGGGACCGGGGAGCTGTTTTTT | CASSLSGTGELFF
14 | NA | NA | TRBJ1-5 | TRBV27 | TGTGCCAGCAGTTTGGAGGGTAAAGACCAGCCCCAGCATTTT | CASSLEGKDQPQHF
15 | TRBD2 | once | TRBJ2-3 | TRBV7-3 | TGTGCCAGCAGCTCAGCGGGAGGACACACAGATACGCAGTATTTT | CASSSAGGHTDTQYF
20 | TRBD2 | NA | TRBJ2-3 | TRBV28 | TGTGCCAGCAGTTTATGGGCGGGACTAGCGGGAGGACTTGGCACAGATACGCAGTATTTT | CASSLWAGLAGGLGTDTQYF
13 | NA | few | TRBJ1-1 | TRBV7-9 | TGTGCCAGCAGCCCAGAGGGCGACACTGAAGCTTTCTTT | CASSPEGDTEAFF
13 | TRBD1 | NA | TRBJ1-4 | TRBV30 | TGTGCCTGGAACGGGACAGTAAATGAAAAACTGTTTTTT | CAWNGTVNEKLFF
13 | NA | NA | TRBJ1-2 | TRBV3-1/TRBV3-2 | TGTGCCAGCAGCCGCAGGGGCGGCTATGGCTACACCTTC | CASSRRGGYGYTF
12 | NA | NA | TRBJ2-5 | TRBV20-1 | TGCAGTGCTAGTACAGGCCAAGAGACCCAGTACTTC | CSASTGQETQYF
15 | NA | NA | TRBJ1-6 | TRBV6-5 | TGTGCCAGCAGTTACTCCCCGGGGTATAATTCACCCCTCCACTTT | CASSYSPGYNSPLHF
14 | TRBD1 | NA | TRBJ2-1 | TRBV27 | TGTGCCAGCAGTTTTCTGGACAGGGGTTATGAGCAGTTCTTC | CASSFLDRGYEQFF
13 | NA | NA | TRBJ2-3 | TRBV15 | TGTGCCACCAGCACGGGAGCGGTAGATACGCAGTATTTT | CATSTGAVDTQYF